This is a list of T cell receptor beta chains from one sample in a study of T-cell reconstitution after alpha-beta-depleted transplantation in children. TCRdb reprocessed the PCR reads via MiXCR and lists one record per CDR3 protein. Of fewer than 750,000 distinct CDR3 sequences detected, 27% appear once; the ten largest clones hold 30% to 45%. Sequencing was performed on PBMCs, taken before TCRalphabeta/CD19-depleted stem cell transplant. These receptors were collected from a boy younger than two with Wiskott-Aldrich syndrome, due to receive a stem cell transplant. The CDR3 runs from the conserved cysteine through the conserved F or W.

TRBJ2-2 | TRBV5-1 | CASSGDVANTGELFF
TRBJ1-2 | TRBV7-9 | CASSLGVYYGYTF
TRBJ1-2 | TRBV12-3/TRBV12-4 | CASSPGTGGYTF
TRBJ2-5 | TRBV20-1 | CSAPVLVQETQYF
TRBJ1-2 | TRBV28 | CASSLGGRGRGYTF
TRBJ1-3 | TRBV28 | CASSFSGTSSGNTIYF
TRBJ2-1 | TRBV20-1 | CSARDPSGGGNEQFF
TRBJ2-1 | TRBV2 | CASSELSGAYNEQFF
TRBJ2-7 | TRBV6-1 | CASSELKQVGTGPYEQYF
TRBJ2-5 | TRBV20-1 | CSATGPKTQYF
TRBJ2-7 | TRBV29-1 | CSVGTSSSEQYF
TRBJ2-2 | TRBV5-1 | CASSSHANTGELFF
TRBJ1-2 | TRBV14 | CASSRPGQGGYGYTF
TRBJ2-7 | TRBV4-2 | CASSQVGSAHEQYF
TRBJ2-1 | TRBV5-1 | CASSLREGYEQFF
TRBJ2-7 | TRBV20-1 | CSARDRRESSYEQYF
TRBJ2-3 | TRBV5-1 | CASGTGTDTQYF
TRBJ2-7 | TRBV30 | CAWGSDRLGYDQYF
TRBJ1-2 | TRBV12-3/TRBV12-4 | CASSPPSGIYGYTF
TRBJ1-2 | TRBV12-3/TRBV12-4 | CASSLVSWGPLKYGYTF
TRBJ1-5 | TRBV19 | CASSTDVGAGQPQHF
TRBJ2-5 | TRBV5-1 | CASSLHSGIETQYF
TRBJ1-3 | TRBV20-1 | CSARPSGNTIYF
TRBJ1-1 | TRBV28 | CASSFFGTEAFF
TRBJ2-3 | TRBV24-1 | CATSDRPGQGVDTQYF
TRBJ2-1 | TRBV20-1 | CSARRLAPVGEQFF
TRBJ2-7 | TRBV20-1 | CSASVSWTANEQYF
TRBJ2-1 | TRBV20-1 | CSARKASGPSYNEQFF
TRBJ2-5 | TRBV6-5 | CASSYPRGQAIKETQYF
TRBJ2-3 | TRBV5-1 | CASSAHGPSTDTQYF
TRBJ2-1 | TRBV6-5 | CASSYSAGGGNEQFF
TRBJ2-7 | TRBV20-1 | CSARTGTPPYEQYF
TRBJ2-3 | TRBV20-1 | CSAPTRTSKDTQYF
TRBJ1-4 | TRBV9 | CASSVGGTGGEKLFF
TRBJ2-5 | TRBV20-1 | CSARLVRETQYF
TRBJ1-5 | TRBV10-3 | CASRGYSPQPQHF
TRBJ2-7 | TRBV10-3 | CAISGDSYEQYF
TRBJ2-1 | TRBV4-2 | CASSQDVGRRGQFF
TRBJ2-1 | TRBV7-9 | CASSLLAAFYNEQFF
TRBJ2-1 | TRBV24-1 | CATSDIGPGAYNEQFF
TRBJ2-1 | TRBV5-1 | CASRNQGAGGQFF
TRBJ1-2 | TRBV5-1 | CASSLEGASGYTF
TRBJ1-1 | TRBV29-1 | CSVAPLSGTGGAFF
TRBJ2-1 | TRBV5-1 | CASSPGGTGAYNEQFF
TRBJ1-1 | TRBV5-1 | CASSLASANTEAFF
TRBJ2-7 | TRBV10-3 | CAISDGQGSRYEQYF